This TCR beta chain was retrieved from a study of T cells in localized non-small cell lung cancer. The CDR3 contains 13 residues. V was cut by 6 bases and J by 4 bases, with 11 bases left in between. Per the germline V gene, CDR1 is SGHTA and CDR2 is FQGNSA. Points from the study as a whole: Those with higher blood T cell density had longer overall survival. Tumor showed lower T cell clonality than uninvolved adjacent lung, where it was highest. In adjacent lung, a median roughly 58 of the top 100 tumor clones were found.

Sequencing was performed with immunoSEQ multiplex PCR; in TCRdb, only in-frame clones are kept and a portion is missing. The sample lists 40,000 or so clones, approximately 83% seen once, with 5.5% to 6.5% in the top ten. Remarks on this clone: Antigen unknown.

The sequence was collected from a man aged 40 to 70 with stage I lung adenocarcinoma. The chain uses TRBV7-2 and TRBJ2-3, with a possible D match to TRBD2 (5 bases). The sample was peripheral blood, taken before any cancer treatment. The CDR3 DNA reads as TGTGCCAGCAGTTCACTAGGCCCAGATACGCAGTATTTT. Its protein is CASSSLGPDTQYF.